This T cell receptor beta chain originates from a study of T cell repertoires in cytomegalovirus infection. Overall study findings and caveats: The ex vivo response was dominated by HLA-C-restricted CMV-specific TCR beta clonotypes.

TCRdb used MiXCR to reprocess the reads, holding one entry per CDR3 protein. The table has roughly 920,000 distinct CDR3 sequences, under 40% seen once. Germline lookup yields CDR1 SEHNR and CDR2 FQNEAQ (reference sequence). Unmatched junction bases numbered 8, after V lost 5 bases and J lost 5 bases. CDR3 length: 15 residues. To note about this clonotype: The target antigen is unknown.

This TCR came from a human donor in good health (CMV status not recorded). Some clones in this sample may be carry-over from other donors' samples. The material was cultured CD8+ T cells from PBMCs, obtained from culture after CMV antigen stimulation. This rearrangement joins TRBV7-9 to TRBJ1-3, with 8 nucleotides matching TRBD1. DNA for the CDR3: TGTGCCAGCAGCGCACCACAGGGGGAGCGAAACACCATATATTTT. Its protein product is CASSAPQGERNTIYF.